Each of the 18 T cell receptor beta chains below was sequenced from the same sample in a study of T cell changes during pregnancy in multiple sclerosis. Method: immunoSEQ multiplex PCR; TCRdb's copy keeps in-frame clones and lacks some. The sample contains 40,000 to 55,000 clones, 85% to 90% of which appear only once. Sequencing was performed on peripheral blood, taken in the first trimester of pregnancy. The receptors originated from a female donor in good health, enrolled as a control in a pregnancy study.

The gene calls are TRBV2 and TRBJ1-1; 11 positions agree with TRBD1. With V trimmed by 7 bases and J by 1 base, 5 bases remained unmatched. The germline gives CDR1 SNHLY, CDR2 FYNNEI. There are 15 residues in the CDR3. The CDR3 DNA reads TGTGCCAGCAAATCCGGACAGGGGGCGAACACTGAAGCTTTCTTT. It codes for CASKSGQGANTEAFF.

The V and J genes are TRBV14 and TRBJ1-2, with D hard to call. Germline lookup yields CDR1 SGHDN and CDR2 FVKESK. This CDR3 contains 12 residues. V was cut by 1 base and J by 6 bases, with 6 bases left in between. The CDR3 sequence: CASSQGINGYTF. CDR3 nucleotide sequence: TGTGCCAGCAGCCAAGGTATAAATGGCTACACCTTC.

The chain is built from TRBV30 and TRBJ1-2, with TRBD1 as a possible D gene (6 bases). The V gene's germline CDR1 is GTSNPN and CDR2 SVGIG (reference sequence). The ends were cut back, 2 bases at V and 0 bases at J, with 7 bases in the middle. This CDR3 is 13 amino acids long. CDR3 in amino acids: CAWSPGANYGYTF. The CDR3 nucleotides read TGTGCCTGGAGTCCAGGGGCTAACTATGGCTACACCTTC.

This clone was picked up one time. The rearrangement uses TRBV10-3 and TRBJ2-6; TRBD1 is a possible D gene (6 bases). The CDR3 sequence is 17 residues long. The germline V gene has CDR1 ENHRY and CDR2 SYGVKD. Trimming stripped 0 bases from V and 8 bases from J, with 17 bases between. The CDR3 DNA follows: TGTGCCATCAGTGAGTCGAAACAGGGAGTCCAGTCCAACGTCCTGACTTTC. It translates to CAISESKQGVQSNVLTF.

The chain combines TRBV10-3 with TRBJ2-1; TRBD2 aligns across 12 bases. Germline V gene sequence: CDR1 ENHRY, CDR2 SYGVKD. CDR3 length: 13 residues. Unmatched junction bases numbered 5, after V lost 9 bases and J lost 8 bases. CDR3 in amino acids: CAILAGGSDEQFF. The CDR3 nucleotides are TGTGCCATACTAGCGGGGGGTAGCGATGAGCAGTTCTTC.

This chain uses TRBV7-2 with TRBJ1-2; 11 nucleotides agree with TRBD1. Germline V gene data show CDR1 as SGHTA and CDR2 as FQGNSA. The ends lost 0 bases at V and 8 bases at J; junction bases unmatched: 14. The length of the CDR3 is 18 residues. In DNA form, the CDR3 reads TGTGCCAGCAGCTTAGCGCTGGGACAGGGGGACCCCCTGCGCGGCTACACCTTC. Its protein is CASSLALGQGDPLRGYTF.

This chain uses TRBV18 with TRBJ2-7; TRBD2 might be the D (6 bases). Trimming left V 1 base short and J 3 bases short, with 13 bases between. The CDR3 is 15 residues long. Germline CDR1 KGHSH, CDR2 LQKENI. The CDR3 loop reads CASSPLGLPNYEQYF. CDR3 nucleotides: TGTGCCAGCTCACCACTGGGACTGCCTAACTACGAGCAGTACTTC.

This chain links TRBV11-2 with TRBJ1-1; D is unresolved. Trimming pared 1 base from V and 0 bases from J, leaving 6 bases between. The CDR3 is 14 residues long. The germline V gene encodes CDR1 SGHAT and CDR2 FQNNGV. CDR3 residues: CASSLAPLNTEAFF. The CDR3 DNA follows: TGTGCCAGCAGCTTAGCCCCATTGAACACTGAAGCTTTCTTT.

The rearrangement joins TRBV28 to TRBJ1-2; D unresolved. Germline values: CDR1 MDHEN, CDR2 SYDVKM. V lost 10 bases, J lost 5 bases, and 14 bases lay in between. The CDR3 runs 12 residues. The CDR3 DNA reads as TGTGCCACTACGACTCAGAATTATGGCTACACCTTC. Translating gives CATTTQNYGYTF.

V and J are TRBV10-3 and TRBJ2-2; 7 bases fit TRBD1. V gave up 10 bases and J gave up 0 bases; unmatched junction bases: 5. There are 14 residues in the CDR3. The germline gives CDR1 ENHRY, CDR2 SYGVKD. CDR3 DNA: TGTGCCACCCGACAGGGAACGAACACCGGGGAGCTGTTTTTT. This encodes CATRQGTNTGELFF.

The chain employs TRBV5-1 and TRBJ1-2; 10 bases agree with TRBD1. Germline assignment: CDR1 SGHRS and CDR2 YFSETQ. CDR3 length: 16 amino acids. J gave up 5 bases and V 2 bases, and 9 bases lay outside the gene matches. CDR3 amino acids: CASSFRPGQGMYGYTF. The CDR3 DNA follows: TGCGCCAGCAGCTTCAGACCGGGACAGGGGATGTATGGCTACACCTTC.

This clone was counted a few times. The J gene is TRBJ1-4, the V gene TRBV7-9, with D tentatively TRBD1 (6 bases). V gave up 5 bases and J gave up 12 bases, with 25 bases separating them. The germline V gene has CDR1 SEHNR and CDR2 FQNEAQ (reference sequence). CDR3 length: 16 residues. Here the CDR3 reads CASSPLSTGPLGELFF. Here the CDR3 DNA reads TGTGCCAGCAGCCCCCTGAGTACAGGGCCCTTGGGGGAACTGTTTTTT.

The rearrangement joins TRBV18 to TRBJ1-6; TRBD1 agrees at 10 bases. Unmatched junction bases numbered 5, after V lost 4 bases and J lost 5 bases. Germline-derived CDR1 and CDR2 are KGHSH and LQKENI. The CDR3 totals 16 residues. Here the CDR3 reads CASSQGQGLDNSPLHF. The CDR3 region has the DNA TGTGCCAGCTCACAGGGACAGGGGCTTGATAATTCACCCCTCCACTTT.

V usage is TRBV7-9 and J usage is TRBJ1-2; 7 nucleotides agree with TRBD1. The CDR3 loop spans 15 amino acids. Germline V gene data show CDR1 as SEHNR and CDR2 as FQNEAQ (reference sequence). Losses at the gene ends were 1 base for V and 4 bases for J; bases not matched to a gene: 6. The CDR3 loop is CASSLDGTARYGYTF. For the CDR3, the DNA is TGTGCCAGCAGCTTAGATGGGACAGCCCGCTATGGCTACACCTTC.

The chain has TRBV28 and TRBJ2-3; D possibly corresponds to TRBD1 (6 bases). The ends were cut back, 5 bases at V and 7 bases at J, with 13 bases in the middle. The V gene's germline CDR1 is MDHEN and CDR2 SYDVKM. The CDR3 contains 13 residues. The CDR3 DNA is TGTGCCAGCAGTAGACAGGCCGGGAATACGCAGTATTTT. It is translated as CASSRQAGNTQYF.

The V and J genes are TRBV4-1 and TRBJ1-4; TRBD1 agrees at 7 bases. The length of the CDR3 is 18 residues. Germline-derived CDR1 and CDR2 are MGHRA and YSYEKL. J was trimmed by 0 bases and V by 1 base; bases with no gene match: 8. In DNA, the CDR3 is TGCGCCAGCAGCCAAGGCCCCACAGGGGCCGCAACTAATGAAAAACTGTTTTTT. Its protein product is CASSQGPTGAATNEKLFF.

The rearrangement links TRBV20-1 to TRBJ2-7, with D maybe TRBD1 (6 bases). V lost 4 bases and J 5 bases, leaving 9 bases between the germline ends. Germline values: CDR1 DFQATT, CDR2 SNEGSKA (reference sequence). The CDR3 runs to 11 residues. CDR3 nucleotides: TGCAGTGCTAAACAGGGTAACGAGCAGTACTTC. It specifies CSAKQGNEQYF.

The rearrangement uses TRBV28 and TRBJ2-7, with TRBD1 matching 9 bases. Unmatched junction bases numbered 14, after V lost 0 bases and J lost 5 bases. CDR1 and CDR2 from the germline V gene are MDHEN and SYDVKM. The length of the CDR3 is 18 residues. CDR3 loop: CASSLCVFGTGFCDEQYF. The DNA for the CDR3 is TGTGCCAGCAGTTTATGCGTATTCGGGACAGGGTTTTGCGACGAGCAGTACTTC.